Presented here are 25 T cell receptor beta chains from one specimen sequenced in a study of cytomegalovirus exposure and HLA in healthy donors. PCR employed 60 Vbeta and 13 Jbeta primers. Sequenced by immunoSEQ multiplex PCR; TCRdb stores in-frame clones only, minus some. Of 85,000 to 100,000 clones in the sample, approximately 77% were seen once. The sequenced material came from PBMCs. These receptors all stem from a woman in her thirties or forties in good health and CMV-seronegative.

The chain links TRBV4-1 to TRBJ2-3, with D tentatively TRBD2 (5 bases). V was pared by 4 bases and J by 1 base, with 27 bases between. This CDR3 is built from 20 residues. Germline CDR1 reads MGHRA; CDR2 reads YSYEKL. For the CDR3, the DNA is TGCGCCAGCAGCCTCGCCGGGGTAGAAGCGTCTTACTATGGCACAGATACGCAGTATTTT. This sequence encodes CASSLAGVEASYYGTDTQYF.

V gene TRBV15 combines with J gene TRBJ1-5; D call uncertain. This CDR3 contains 12 residues. Germline V gives CDR1 LNHNV, CDR2 YYDKDF (reference sequence). V lost 0 bases and J 5 bases, leaving 2 bases between the germline ends. The DNA for the CDR3 is TGTGCCACCAGCAGAGACGATCAGCCCCAGCATTTT. Protein product: CATSRDDQPQHF. The full variable domain, its missing parts supplied by reference TRBV15 and TRBJ1-5, is DAMVIQNPRYQVTQFGKPVTLSCSQTLNHNVMYWYQQKSSQAPKLLFHYYDKDFNNEADTPDNFQSRRPNTSFCFLDIRSPGLGDTAMYLCATSRDDQPQHFGDGTRLSIL.

V is TRBV6-5 and J is TRBJ2-3, with D maybe TRBD2 (6 bases). Germline V CDR1 and CDR2: MNHEY, SVGAGI. The V and J ends lost 6 bases and 2 bases respectively, with 12 bases between them. The CDR3 length is 14 residues. This CDR3 is CASRGGYNTDTQYF. CDR3 DNA sequence: TGTGCCAGCAGGGGGGGATATAACACAGATACGCAGTATTTT.

This clone was detected only once. The gene calls are TRBV4-1 and TRBJ2-2; possible D gene TRBD1, 5 bases. The CDR3 has 16 amino acids. Trimming took 4 bases from V and 3 from J, leaving 15 bases between them. Looked up from germline, CDR1 is MGHRA and CDR2 is YSYEKL. CDR3 nucleotide sequence: TGCGCCAGCAGCCTAGGTAGGGGTGGGGACACCGGGGAGCTGTTTTTT. This encodes CASSLGRGGDTGELFF.

V is TRBV2 and J is TRBJ2-5; 10 positions match TRBD1. J lost 3 bases, V lost 5 bases, and 12 bases had no gene match. This CDR3 is 17 amino acids long. The V gene's germline CDR1 is SNHLY and CDR2 FYNNEI. The CDR3 sequence: CASSNSSPGTGEETQYF. CDR3 DNA sequence: TGTGCCAGCAGTAACTCTTCGCCCGGGACAGGGGAAGAGACCCAGTACTTC.

V usage is TRBV4-3 and J usage is TRBJ2-7; no clear D. The V end lost 0 bases, the J end lost 2 bases, and 14 bases lay between the germline ends. The CDR3 is made up of 16 amino acids. Germline CDR1 is LGHNA and CDR2 is YSLEER. The CDR3 DNA is TGCGCCAGCAGCCAAGATCGGGTGGATCCTACCTACGAGCAGTACTTC. As protein: CASSQDRVDPTYEQYF.

The chain carries TRBV4-3 and TRBJ2-7; 9 bases match TRBD1. This CDR3 region has 14 residues. V was pared by 4 bases and J by 1 base, with 2 bases of the junction left unmatched. Germline V gene sequence: CDR1 LGHNA, CDR2 YSLEER. The CDR3 DNA is TGCGCCAGCAGCCGGGGACAGGGATCCTACGAGCAGTACTTC. This codes for CASSRGQGSYEQYF.

V and J are TRBV5-1 and TRBJ2-5, with 7 bases lining up with TRBD1. J lost 1 base, V lost 3 bases, and 3 bases had no gene match. The CDR3 consists of 14 residues. Germline CDR1 reads SGHRS; CDR2 reads YFSETQ. The CDR3 nucleotides read TGCGCCAGCAGCTACGGGACAGTCCAAGAGACCCAGTACTTC. It codes for CASSYGTVQETQYF.

The chain is built from TRBV30 and TRBJ1-2; 8 bases align to TRBD1. The CDR3 loop spans 13 amino acids. The J segment lost 7 bases and the V segment lost 4 bases, leaving 8 bases of the junction unmatched. Germline V gene sequence: CDR1 GTSNPN, CDR2 SVGIG (reference sequence). CDR3 in amino acids: CAWTRGQGSGYTF. The CDR3 region has the DNA TGTGCCTGGACTCGCGGACAGGGCTCTGGCTACACCTTC.

The chain carries TRBV29-1 and TRBJ2-7; 9 bases are a match to TRBD1. Germline assignment: CDR1 SQVTM and CDR2 ANQGSEA. V shed 6 bases and J 4 bases; nucleotides not matched to a gene: 16. CDR3 size: 16 residues. This chain's CDR3 is CSVKRGAGTGSYEQYF. The CDR3 coding sequence is TGCAGCGTCAAAAGGGGAGCCGGGACAGGGTCATACGAGCAGTACTTC.

The rearrangement links TRBV4-3 to TRBJ1-2, with D uncertain. Germline CDR1 is LGHNA and CDR2 is YSLEER. The V end was cut by 0 bases, the J end by 0 bases, with 8 bases between. This CDR3 region has 15 residues. The CDR3 DNA is TGCGCCAGCAGCCAAGATACAGCGGCTAACTATGGCTACACCTTC. Its translation: CASSQDTAANYGYTF.

The CDR3 nucleotides are TGTGCCAGCAGACAAGGGGGGGCGAGGACAGATACGCAGTATTTT. It encodes CASRQGGARTDTQYF. The J gene is TRBJ2-3, the V gene TRBV7-2; tentative D call: TRBD2 (7 bases). The CDR3 covers 15 residues. Germline V gene data show CDR1 as SGHTA and CDR2 as FQGNSA. Trimming pared 6 bases from V and 3 bases from J, leaving 16 bases between. Using reference TRBV7-2 and TRBJ2-3 for the parts outside the CDR3, the full variable domain is GAGVSQSPSNKVTEKGKDVELRCDPISGHTALYWYRQSLGQGLEFLIYFQGNSAPDKSGLPSDRFSAERTGGSVSTLTIQRTQQEDSAVYLCASRQGGARTDTQYFGPGTRLTVL.

The chain joins TRBV7-8 to TRBJ2-5; 8 bases match TRBD1. Trimming took 5 bases from V and 2 from J; bases not matched to a gene: 4. Germline assignment: CDR1 SGHVS and CDR2 FQNEAQ. The CDR3 runs to 14 residues. CDR3 sequence: CASSPWTGQETQYF. In nucleotides, the CDR3 is TGTGCCAGCAGCCCCTGGACAGGGCAAGAGACCCAGTACTTC.

This rearrangement joins TRBV4-1 to TRBJ2-1; D is undetermined. V was shortened by 0 bases and J by 4 bases, with 19 bases between the two germline ends. CDR3 length equals 18 residues. Germline V lookup: CDR1 MGHRA, CDR2 YSYEKL. In DNA, the CDR3 is TGCGCCAGCAGCCAAGATGCCCGTCCGATAGTCGTATACAATGAGCAGTTCTTC. Its translation: CASSQDARPIVVYNEQFF.

Only a few counts were recorded for this clone. V gene TRBV5-1 combines with J gene TRBJ1-1; no clear D gene. V lost 0 bases and J 1 base, leaving 7 bases between the germline ends. The CDR3 is made up of 14 amino acids. Germline CDR1 SGHRS, CDR2 YFSETQ. The CDR3 loop reads CASSLGYGNTEAFF. The CDR3 region has the DNA TGCGCCAGCAGCTTGGGATACGGGAACACTGAAGCTTTCTTT.

This clone was picked up a small number of times. This chain uses TRBV6-5 with TRBJ1-2, with D possibly matching TRBD1 (6 bases). The V gene's germline CDR1 is MNHEY and CDR2 SVGAGI. V lost 5 bases to trimming and J lost 7 bases, with 11 bases between them. The length of the CDR3 is 12 residues. CDR3 amino acids: CASSTPGAGYTF. DNA for the CDR3: TGTGCCAGCAGTACCCCAGGGGCTGGCTACACCTTC.

The chain has TRBV6-1 and TRBJ1-2; 12 bases are a match to TRBD1. The CDR3 sequence is 17 residues long. V trimming: 4 bases; J trimming: 5 bases; junction bases outside the gene matches: 11. Germline lookup yields CDR1 MNHNS and CDR2 SASEGT. CDR3 nucleotide sequence: TGTGCCAGCAGTGGGCGTACCGGGACAGGGGGCGAGTATGGCTACACCTTC. It translates to CASSGRTGTGGEYGYTF.

This chain joins TRBV7-3 and TRBJ2-2, with 7 positions matching TRBD1. There are 15 residues in the CDR3. Germline CDR1 is SGHTA and CDR2 is FQGTGA. Trimming at V came to 5 bases and at J to 0 bases, leaving 3 bases not matched to a gene. CDR3 DNA: TGTGCCAGCAGCCTTGGGACAGCGAACACCGGGGAGCTGTTTTTT. Translation: CASSLGTANTGELFF.

The genes are TRBV4-2 and TRBJ1-4; D gene unclear. The germline gives CDR1 LGHNA, CDR2 YNFKEQ. V was pared by 5 bases and J by 8 bases, with 6 bases between. CDR3 size: 11 residues. The CDR3 loop is CASSEREKLFF. Here the CDR3 DNA reads TGTGCCAGCAGCGAGAGAGAAAAACTGTTTTTT.

The J gene is TRBJ1-2, the V gene TRBV6-1; D remains unclear. Trimming left V 4 bases short and J 7 bases short, with 28 bases between. Germline V gene sequence: CDR1 MNHNS, CDR2 SASEGT. The CDR3 covers 18 residues. Here the CDR3 reads CASSAQLEIPGIKGGYTF. The CDR3 DNA reads as TGTGCCAGCAGTGCCCAACTCGAAATTCCCGGGATAAAGGGTGGCTACACCTTC.

V gene TRBV30 combines with J gene TRBJ1-3; D is unresolved. Trimming stripped 3 bases from V and 0 bases from J, with 9 bases between. The CDR3 extends over 14 amino acids. In germline, CDR1 is GTSNPN, CDR2 SVGIG (reference sequence). This CDR3 is CAWSLERSGNTIYF. Written as DNA, the CDR3 is TGTGCCTGGAGCTTGGAGCGCTCTGGAAACACCATATATTTT.

The V gene is TRBV2, the J gene TRBJ2-2; D is perhaps TRBD1 (6 bases). CDR3 length: 15 amino acids. Deletions cut 7 bases from V and 6 bases from J, with 18 bases between. From germline, CDR1 is SNHLY and CDR2 FYNNEI. The CDR3 sequence is CASNPTGNYAGELFF. The CDR3 DNA follows: TGTGCCAGCAATCCTACAGGGAATTACGCCGGGGAGCTGTTTTTT.

The CDR3 reads CASTTGNLNTGELFF. CDR3 bases: TGTGCCAGTACAACAGGGAACTTGAACACCGGGGAGCTGTTTTTT. The chain couples TRBV19 to TRBJ2-2, with D possibly TRBD1 on 6 matching bases. The CDR3 is 15 residues long. V was shortened by 7 bases and J by 1 base, with 13 bases between the two germline ends. Germline loops: CDR1 LNHDA, CDR2 SQIVND (reference sequence). Complete variable domain (other parts from reference TRBV19 and TRBJ2-2): DGGITQSPKYLFRKEGQNVTLSCEQNLNHDAMYWYRQDPGQGLRLIYYSQIVNDFQKGDIAEGYSVSREKKESFPLTVTSAQKNPTAFYLCASTTGNLNTGELFFGEGSRLTVL.

The chain couples TRBV14 to TRBJ1-1; D is perhaps TRBD1 (5 bases). The V gene's germline CDR1 is SGHDN and CDR2 FVKESK. Trimming removed 9 bases at V and 1 base at J, with 15 bases between. The CDR3 totals 14 residues. The CDR3 DNA reads as TGTGCCAGTTCCGTTTCGCAGGGGAACACTGAAGCTTTCTTT. This translates into CASSVSQGNTEAFF.

The chain is built from TRBV5-6 and TRBJ1-2; D remains ambiguous. V lost 0 bases and J lost 10, with 7 bases in between. CDR3 length: 11 residues. CDR1 and CDR2 (germline): SGHDT, YYEEEE. CDR3: CASSLGRHYTF. CDR3 nucleotide sequence: TGTGCCAGCAGCTTGGGCAGACACTACACCTTC. The complete variable domain, with remaining parts taken from reference TRBV5-6 and TRBJ1-2, reads DAGVTQSPTHLIKTRGQQVTLRCSPKSGHDTVSWYQQALGQGPQFIFQYYEEEERQRGNFPDRFSGHQFPNYSSELNVNALLLGDSALYLCASSLGRHYTFGSGTRLTVV.